This entry features one T cell receptor (beta chain) sequence. The sample holds one count of this clone. The clone's antigen remains unknown. Base qualities are missing; no much larger clone stands one base away. Enrolling through a virtual design, the prospective study's participants ranged in age from roughly 18 to 95 years and lived across some 22 United States geographic areas. In the prospective study, participants were assigned to cohorts based on the clinical history participants reported in a screening survey and a study questionnaire. Recovered participants in ImmuneRACE Cohort 3 were defined by two consecutive negative NP/OP PCR tests, clearance by a healthcare professional, or resolution of symptoms. In the prospective study, mobile phlebotomists collected whole blood, serum and a nasopharyngeal or oropharyngeal swab from each participant. Additional blood draws and questionnaires over an approximately two-month period could optionally be provided by prospective study participants. Prospective study blood samples were shipped either frozen or at room temperature before DNA extraction.

This record comes from a study of blood T cell repertoires in COVID-19 (dated by TCRdb to 2019 to 2021). With respect to the entire study: Samples from collaborators originated in the United States, Italy and Spain and spanned both the acute and convalescent phases of COVID-19. The material from the prospective study consisted of cDNA or gDNA derived from T cells, B-cell-depleted T cells, or PBMCs. The dataset comprised deeply sampled blood TCRbeta repertoires from subjects exposed to, actively infected with, or recovered from COVID-19. The repertoires were made available in a free public database intended to serve as a resource for research on the immune response to SARS-CoV-2. Samples came from the ongoing ImmuneRACE study (first 160 participants) plus 1,254 subjects from 6 global collaborators. The sample metadata nearly always contained a de-identified subject ID, COVID-19 status, age in years and sex. Where available, HLA class I and class II types were obtained from metadata supplied by the sample provider rather than from assay-based typing. What the study reported, not specific to this receptor: How much clinical and demographic metadata was included differed by source and by participant, and the metadata was provided uncurated.

TCRbeta CDR3 regions were amplified from genomic DNA by means of the immunoSEQ Assay, a bias-controlled multiplex PCR. On the authors' methods: The number of nucleated cells in each sample was estimated by amplification of reference gene primers within the assay. To quantify the absolute abundance of each unique TCRbeta CDR3 rearrangement, sequence reads were collapsed and filtered. For each sample, productive Simpson clonality was calculated as the square root of Simpson's diversity index across productive rearrangements. TCRdb re-hosts the immuneACCESS table, in-frame sequences only. Its copies lack some clones; in the studies checked, an unresolved V gene accounts for under half of them, and the cause for the rest is not known. The D gene and trimming were derived from the DNA, and the V and J assignments and clone size from that table. This sample has a few hundred thousand clones in its table, and roughly 90% of those were observed once. The ten top clones hold approximately 1% of the sample.

Spanning cysteine to phenylalanine, the CDR3 consists of 18 amino acids. The CDR3 DNA has 54 bases and is translated from base 1. Taken from the germline V gene, the CDR1 and CDR2 loops are LGHNA and YSLEER. V is trimmed back by 0 bases and J by 7 bases, and the junction contains 15 bases that no gene match accounts for. The TCR originated in a woman in her 30s who had recovered from COVID-19. The chain joins TRBV4-3 to TRBJ1-1; 9 bases in between match TRBD1. The specimen was PBMCs or T cells enriched from blood (not recorded which). The CDR3 amino acid sequence is: CASSQDYFGGTGRIEAFF. The nucleotide sequence is given as TGCGCCAGCAGCCAAGATTATTTCGGGGGGACAGGGCGGATTGAAGCTTTCTTT.